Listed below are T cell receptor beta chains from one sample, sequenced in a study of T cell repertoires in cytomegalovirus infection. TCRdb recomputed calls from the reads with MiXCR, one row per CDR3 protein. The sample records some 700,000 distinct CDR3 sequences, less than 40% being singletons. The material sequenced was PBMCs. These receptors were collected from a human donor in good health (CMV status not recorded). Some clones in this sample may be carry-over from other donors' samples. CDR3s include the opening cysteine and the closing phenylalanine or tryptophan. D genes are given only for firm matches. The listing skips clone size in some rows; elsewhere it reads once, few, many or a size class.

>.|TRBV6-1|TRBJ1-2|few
CASSEHRDGYTF
TGTGCCAGCAGTGAACACAGGGATGGCTACACCTTC
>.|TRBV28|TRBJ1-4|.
CASSSGHSGWIEKLFF
TGTGCCAGCAGTTCCGGGCATTCAGGGTGGATTGAAAAACTGTTTTTT
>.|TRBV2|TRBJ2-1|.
CATTWGQGWYNEQFF
TGTGCCACCACTTGGGGGCAGGGGTGGTACAATGAGCAGTTCTTC
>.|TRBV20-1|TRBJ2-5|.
CSARKGRGETQYF
TGCAGTGCTAGAAAAGGACGGGGAGAGACCCAGTACTTC
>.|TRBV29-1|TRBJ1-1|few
CSVGSALGTEAFF
TGCAGCGTTGGGTCAGCCCTGGGCACTGAAGCTTTCTTT
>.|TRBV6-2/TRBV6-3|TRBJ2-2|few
CASSTQGGELFF
TGTGCCAGCAGTACCCAAGGAGGGGAGCTGTTTTTT
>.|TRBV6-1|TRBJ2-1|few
CASSPSFGYNEQFF
TGTGCCAGCAGTCCTAGTTTCGGATACAATGAGCAGTTCTTC
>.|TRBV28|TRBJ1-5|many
CASSSTGFDQPQHF
TGTGCCAGCAGTTCTACAGGGTTCGATCAGCCCCAGCATTTT
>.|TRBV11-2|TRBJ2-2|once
CASSLGTGSGELFF
TGTGCCAGCAGCCTAGGTACGGGCTCCGGGGAGCTGTTTTTT
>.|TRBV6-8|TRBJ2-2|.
CASSPTPSRAGELFF
TGTGCCAGCAGCCCTACCCCCTCTAGAGCCGGGGAGCTGTTTTTT
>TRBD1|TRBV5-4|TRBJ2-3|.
CASSLKTGRGTDTQYF
TGTGCCAGCAGCTTGAAGACAGGGCGAGGGACAGATACGCAGTATTTT
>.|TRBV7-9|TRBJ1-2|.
CASSLGEGRDGYTF
TGTGCCAGCAGCTTGGGGGAAGGGAGAGATGGCTACACCTTC
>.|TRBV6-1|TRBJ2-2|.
CASSEEHSGSGELFF
TGTGCCAGCAGTGAGGAACACTCAGGTTCCGGGGAGCTGTTTTTT
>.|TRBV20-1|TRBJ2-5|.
CSARTHGETQYF
TGCAGTGCTAGAACCCATGGAGAGACCCAGTACTTC
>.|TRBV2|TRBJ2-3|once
CASRQKLPTDTQYF
TGTGCCAGCAGGCAGAAGTTACCCACAGATACGCAGTATTTT
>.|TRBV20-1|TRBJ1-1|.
CSAPRGGGLEAFF
TGCAGTGCCCCCCGAGGGGGGGGGCTTGAAGCTTTCTTT
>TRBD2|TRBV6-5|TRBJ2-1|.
CASSYWDPSGMNNEQFF
TGTGCCAGCAGTTACTGGGATCCTAGCGGGATGAACAATGAGCAGTTCTTC